The TCR beta chain under discussion was sequenced for a study of cytomegalovirus exposure and HLA in healthy donors. Study-wide results and limits: The later analysis indicated that the majority of CMV-associated TCR beta chains appeared HLA-restricted.

The PCR was carried out with 60 Vbeta primers and 13 Jbeta primers. Produced via immunoSEQ multiplex PCR; TCRdb's table is partial and in-frame only. The table shows 100,000 to 150,000 clones, with about three quarters occurring only once. Regarding this clone: Its antigen is still unknown.

Sequencing used PBMCs. This sequence originates from a woman aged 25 to 39 in good health and CMV-seronegative.

CDR3 nucleotide sequence: TGTGCCAGCAGCCGAGCGGGGAGGGCCCCGTTCTTC. This gives the protein CASSRAGRAPFF. The J gene is TRBJ2-1, the V gene TRBV7-2, with 7 bases identical to TRBD2. J gave up 15 bases and V 5 bases, and 10 bases lay outside the gene matches. CDR3 length equals 12 residues. Germline CDR1 SGHTA, CDR2 FQGNSA. The whole variable domain, remainder taken from reference TRBV7-2 and TRBJ2-1, is GAGVSQSPSNKVTEKGKDVELRCDPISGHTALYWYRQSLGQGLEFLIYFQGNSAPDKSGLPSDRFSAERTGGSVSTLTIQRTQQEDSAVYLCASSRAGRAPFFGPGTRLTVL.